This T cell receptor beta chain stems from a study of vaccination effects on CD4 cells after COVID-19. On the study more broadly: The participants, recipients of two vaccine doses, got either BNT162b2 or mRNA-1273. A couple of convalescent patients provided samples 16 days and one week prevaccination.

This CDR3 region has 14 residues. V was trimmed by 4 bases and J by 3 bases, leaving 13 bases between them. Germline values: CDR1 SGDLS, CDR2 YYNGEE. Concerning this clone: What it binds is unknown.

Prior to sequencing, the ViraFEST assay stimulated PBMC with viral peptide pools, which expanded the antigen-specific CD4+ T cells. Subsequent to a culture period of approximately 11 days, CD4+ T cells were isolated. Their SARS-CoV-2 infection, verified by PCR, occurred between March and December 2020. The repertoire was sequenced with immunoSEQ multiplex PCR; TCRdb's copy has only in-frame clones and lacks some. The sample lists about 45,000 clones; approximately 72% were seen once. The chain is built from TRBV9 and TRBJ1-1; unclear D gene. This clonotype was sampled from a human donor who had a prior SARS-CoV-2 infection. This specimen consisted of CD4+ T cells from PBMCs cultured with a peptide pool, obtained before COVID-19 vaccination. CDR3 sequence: CASSPSATYTEAFF. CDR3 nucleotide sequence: TGTGCCAGCAGCCCCAGCGCGACTTACACTGAAGCTTTCTTT.